Only one count was recorded for the clone carrying this T cell receptor (beta chain). The data originate from a study of T cell responses to AZD1222 COVID-19 vaccine. Germline CDR1 and CDR2: GTSNPN and SVGIG (reference sequence). The V end was cut by 3 bases, the J end by 3 bases, with 18 bases between. CDR3 size: 15 residues. TCRdb's copy holds only in-frame clones and misses some; the assay was immunoSEQ multiplex PCR. The table shows about 120,000 clones, with roughly 89% occurring only once. This TCR was recovered from an adult in good health. The chain employs TRBV30 and TRBJ2-7; perhaps TRBD2 as D (6 bases). Here the sequenced sample was peripheral blood, taken on day 0 of AZD1222 vaccination. The CDR3 sequence is CAWSDPPGVIYEQYF. As DNA, the CDR3 is TGTGCCTGGAGCGACCCCCCGGGGGTTATCTACGAGCAGTACTTC.